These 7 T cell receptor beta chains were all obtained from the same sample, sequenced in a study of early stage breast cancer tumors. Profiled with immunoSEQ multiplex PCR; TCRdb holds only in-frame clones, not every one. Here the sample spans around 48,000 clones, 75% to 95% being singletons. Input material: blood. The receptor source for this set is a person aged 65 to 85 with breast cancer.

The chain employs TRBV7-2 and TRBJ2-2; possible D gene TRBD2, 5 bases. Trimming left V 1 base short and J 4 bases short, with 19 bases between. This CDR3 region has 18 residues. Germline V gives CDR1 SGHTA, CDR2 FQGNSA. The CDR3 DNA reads TGTGCCAGCAGCTTAGTATTTGCGGGCGGGTCAGGCACCGGGGAGCTGTTTTTT. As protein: CASSLVFAGGSGTGELFF.

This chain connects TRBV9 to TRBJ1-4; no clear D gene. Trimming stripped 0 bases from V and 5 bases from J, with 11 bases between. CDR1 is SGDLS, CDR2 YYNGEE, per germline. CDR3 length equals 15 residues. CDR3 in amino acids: CASSVGDIKNEKLFF. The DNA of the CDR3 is TGTGCCAGCAGCGTAGGAGACATTAAGAATGAAAAACTGTTTTTT. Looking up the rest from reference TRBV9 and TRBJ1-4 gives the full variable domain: DSGVTQTPKHLITATGQRVTLRCSPRSGDLSVYWYQQSLDQGLQFLIQYYNGEERAKGNILERFSAQQFPDLHSELNLSSLELGDSALYFCASSVGDIKNEKLFFGSGTQLSVL.

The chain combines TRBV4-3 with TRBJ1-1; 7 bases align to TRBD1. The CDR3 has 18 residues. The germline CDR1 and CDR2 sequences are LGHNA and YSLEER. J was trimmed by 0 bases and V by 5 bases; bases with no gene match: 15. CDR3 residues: CASSTNHRQGTMNTEAFF. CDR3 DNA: TGCGCCAGCAGCACCAACCACCGACAGGGCACCATGAACACTGAAGCTTTCTTT.

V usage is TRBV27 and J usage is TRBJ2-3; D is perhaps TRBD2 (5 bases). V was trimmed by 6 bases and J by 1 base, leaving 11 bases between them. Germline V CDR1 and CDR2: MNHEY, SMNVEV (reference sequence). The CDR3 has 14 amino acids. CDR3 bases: TGTGCCAGCAGGGGAGAAGTGGGCACAGATACGCAGTATTTT. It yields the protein CASRGEVGTDTQYF.

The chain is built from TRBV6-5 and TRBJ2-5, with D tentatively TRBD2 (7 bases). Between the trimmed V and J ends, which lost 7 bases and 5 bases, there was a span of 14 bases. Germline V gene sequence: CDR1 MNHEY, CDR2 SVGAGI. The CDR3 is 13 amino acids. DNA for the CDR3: TGTGCCAGCAACCACCCGGGGGGCGAGACCCAGTACTTC. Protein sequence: CASNHPGGETQYF.

CDR3 residues: CAWSSGQGRGYTF. CDR3 bases: TGTGCCTGGAGTAGTGGACAGGGAAGGGGCTACACCTTC. The gene calls are TRBV30 and TRBJ1-2, with TRBD1 matching 8 bases. The CDR3 runs 13 residues. Unmatched junction bases numbered 7, after V lost 2 bases and J lost 8 bases. The V gene's germline CDR1 is GTSNPN and CDR2 SVGIG (reference sequence).

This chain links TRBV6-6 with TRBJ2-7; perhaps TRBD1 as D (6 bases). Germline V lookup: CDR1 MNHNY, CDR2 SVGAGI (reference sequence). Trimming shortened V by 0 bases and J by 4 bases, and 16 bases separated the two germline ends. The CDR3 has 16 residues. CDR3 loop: CASSYSWGPPLYEQYF. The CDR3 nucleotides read TGTGCCAGCAGTTACTCGTGGGGGCCACCTTTGTACGAGCAGTACTTC.